This T cell receptor beta chain stems from a study of T cell changes during pregnancy in multiple sclerosis. This table comes from immunoSEQ multiplex PCR, and its TCRdb copy is limited to in-frame clones, with some not included. The sample records tens of thousands of clones, 85% to 95% being singletons. CDR3 size: 12 residues. Per germline, CDR1 SEHNR and CDR2 FQNEAQ (reference sequence). Trimming removed 4 bases from V and 9 bases from J, with 10 bases in between. This chain links TRBV7-9 with TRBJ2-1; D is unclear. The receptor was isolated from a female donor in good health, enrolled as a control in a pregnancy study. Sequenced material: peripheral blood, taken in the third trimester of pregnancy. The CDR3, as DNA: TGTGCCAGCAGCTCCCGACCGGGTGAGCAGTTCTTC. Protein: CASSSRPGEQFF.